These T cell receptor beta chains were read from a single sample in a study of T cell changes during pregnancy in multiple sclerosis. The repertoire was sequenced with immunoSEQ multiplex PCR; TCRdb's copy has only in-frame clones and lacks some. The data hold about 97,000 clones, with 90% observed a single time. Material: peripheral blood, obtained in the second trimester of pregnancy. The receptors stem from a female donor in good health, enrolled as a control in a pregnancy study. The CDR3 runs from the conserved cysteine through the conserved F or W. The D gene is left open where the match is weak. Part of the rows lack a size; the others show once, few, many or a class for expanded clones.

D gene	V gene	clone size	J gene	CDR3 protein	CDR3 DNA
TRBD1	TRBV6-5	-	TRBJ1-1	CATSRDRGLTEAFF	TGTGCCACCTCCCGGGACAGGGGGCTCACTGAAGCTTTCTTT
TRBD1	TRBV7-2	once	TRBJ1-1	CASSTPRQGLNTEAFF	TGTGCCAGCAGCACCCCGAGACAGGGTTTGAACACTGAAGCTTTCTTT
-	TRBV6-5	-	TRBJ1-1	CASSYLGSLMNTEAFF	TGTGCCAGCAGTTACCTAGGTAGCCTTATGAACACTGAAGCTTTCTTT
TRBD2	TRBV7-2	-	TRBJ2-7	CASSLPRTSGIGYEQYF	TGTGCCAGCAGCTTACCCCGGACTAGCGGGATTGGCTACGAGCAGTACTTC
-	TRBV2	-	TRBJ1-2	CASTGDGNYGYTF	TGTGCCAGCACGGGGGACGGTAACTATGGCTACACCTTC
TRBD1	TRBV5-1	-	TRBJ1-1	CASSLDTGGYEAFF	TGCGCCAGCAGCTTGGACACAGGGGGCTATGAAGCTTTCTTT
TRBD1	TRBV19	-	TRBJ2-7	CASSPRQGTYEQYF	TGTGCCAGTAGTCCGAGACAGGGCACCTACGAGCAGTACTTC
-	TRBV5-1	-	TRBJ2-3	CASSLDGNRITDTQYF	TGCGCCAGCAGCTTGGACGGGAATCGGATCACAGATACGCAGTATTTT
TRBD1	TRBV6-1	-	TRBJ1-5	CASSEVAGGNQPQHF	TGTGCCAGCAGTGAAGTGGCAGGGGGGAATCAGCCCCAGCATTTT
TRBD1	TRBV6-5	-	TRBJ1-1	CASSYSGTGKGEAFF	TGTGCCAGCAGTTACTCTGGGACAGGGAAGGGTGAAGCTTTCTTT
-	TRBV6-5	-	TRBJ1-2	CASSYIMDRVGYGYTF	TGTGCCAGCAGTTATATAATGGACAGAGTGGGCTATGGCTACACCTTC
TRBD1	TRBV7-9	-	TRBJ1-3	CASSHIDRAGNTIYF	TGTGCCAGCAGCCACATTGACAGGGCTGGAAACACCATATATTTT
-	TRBV7-8	-	TRBJ1-5	CASSLETGGRGNQPQHF	TGTGCCAGCAGCTTAGAAACGGGGGGCAGGGGCAATCAGCCCCAGCATTTT
-	TRBV19	-	TRBJ1-2	CASGNSRAGVDGYTF	TGTGCCAGTGGCAACTCACGTGCAGGGGTGGATGGCTACACCTTC
TRBD1	TRBV7-2	-	TRBJ2-7	CASSLAQGRGSSYEQYF	TGTGCCAGCAGCTTAGCCCAAGGCAGGGGGTCCTCCTACGAGCAGTACTTC
TRBD1	TRBV5-1	-	TRBJ2-1	CASSLVPGQGNYNEQFF	TGCGCCAGCAGCTTGGTGCCGGGACAGGGCAACTACAATGAGCAGTTCTTC
-	TRBV6-1	-	TRBJ2-1	CASFDGGLSYNEQFF	TGTGCCAGCTTCGACGGGGGGCTATCCTACAATGAGCAGTTCTTC
-	TRBV6-5	-	TRBJ1-3	CASSSTRGTGRNTIYF	TGTGCCAGCAGTTCCACCCGGGGGACGGGGAGAAACACCATATATTTT
-	TRBV7-9	-	TRBJ1-2	CASSPTGDGYGYTF	TGTGCCAGCAGCCCGACAGGTGATGGCTATGGCTACACCTTC
-	TRBV9	once	TRBJ2-5	CASSVAGGTQYF	TGTGCCAGCAGCGTAGCCGGGGGGACCCAGTACTTC
-	TRBV2	-	TRBJ1-2	CASSVDSNYGYTF	TGTGCCAGCAGCGTGGACAGTAACTATGGCTACACCTTC
TRBD1	TRBV5-1	once	TRBJ2-3	CASSRGQGTDTQYF	TGCGCCAGCAGCCGGGGACAGGGCACAGATACGCAGTATTTT
-	TRBV7-2	-	TRBJ2-7	CASSLAQTYEQYF	TGTGCCAGCAGCTTAGCCCAGACCTACGAGCAGTACTTC
TRBD1	TRBV4-3	-	TRBJ1-2	CASSGAARGGYTF	TGCGCCAGCAGCGGTGCGGCCAGGGGGGGCTACACCTTC
-	TRBV9	-	TRBJ2-2	CASSVGLTGELFF	TGTGCCAGCAGCGTAGGACTAACCGGGGAGCTGTTTTTT
-	TRBV5-1	once	TRBJ2-7	CASRSIQGGSYEQYF	TGCGCCAGCAGGTCGATCCAGGGAGGATCCTACGAGCAGTACTTC
-	TRBV10-2	-	TRBJ1-3	CASSEWRGNTIYF	TGCGCCAGCAGTGAATGGAGGGGAAACACCATATATTTT
TRBD2	TRBV28	-	TRBJ2-3	CASSFLAGTDTQYF	TGTGCCAGCAGTTTCCTAGCGGGAACAGATACGCAGTATTTT
-	TRBV9	-	TRBJ1-4	CASSVSGANEKLFF	TGTGCCAGCAGCGTTTCCGGGGCTAATGAAAAACTGTTTTTT
TRBD2	TRBV11-2	-	TRBJ2-3	CASSFGLPGGRGDTQYF	TGTGCCAGCAGCTTCGGCCTACCGGGGGGGCGAGGAGATACGCAGTATTTT
TRBD2	TRBV10-3	-	TRBJ2-5	CAISVSGGAGETQYF	TGTGCCATCAGCGTTAGCGGGGGGGCCGGGGAGACCCAGTACTTC
-	TRBV4-1	-	TRBJ2-7	CASSQAGPAGKYF	TGCGCCAGCAGCCAGGCAGGCCCGGCGGGAAAGTACTTC
-	TRBV19	-	TRBJ1-5	CASIGGVLGQPQHF	TGTGCCAGTATAGGGGGGGTTTTGGGTCAGCCCCAGCATTTT
TRBD2	TRBV9	-	TRBJ2-1	CASSVLGGGAHEQFF	TGTGCCAGCAGCGTTCTTGGCGGGGGGGCCCATGAGCAGTTCTTC
TRBD2	TRBV5-1	many	TRBJ2-7	CASSLGTSGVYEQYF	TGCGCCAGCAGCCTGGGGACTAGCGGAGTCTACGAGCAGTACTTC
-	TRBV2	once	TRBJ1-1	CASTVGGFAEAFF	TGTGCCAGCACGGTCGGGGGTTTCGCTGAAGCTTTCTTT
TRBD1	TRBV5-5	-	TRBJ1-2	CASSYRTGGDGYTF	TGTGCCAGCAGCTACAGAACAGGGGGGGATGGCTACACCTTC
TRBD1	TRBV6-4	-	TRBJ1-2	CASRTTGGYGYTF	TGTGCCAGCAGGACCACAGGGGGCTATGGCTACACCTTC
-	TRBV7-2	-	TRBJ1-2	CASSLAPQGYGYTF	TGTGCCAGCAGCTTAGCCCCGCAGGGCTATGGCTACACCTTC
-	TRBV9	-	TRBJ2-3	CASNRQPTDTQYF	TGTGCCAGCAACCGACAGCCCACAGATACGCAGTATTTT
-	TRBV27	-	TRBJ2-5	CASSSRETQYF	TGTGCCAGCAGTTCCAGGGAGACCCAGTACTTC
-	TRBV7-9	-	TRBJ1-6	CASSPRPRGGNSPLHF	TGTGCCAGCAGCCCCCGGCCGCGGGGGGGCAATTCACCCCTCCACTTT